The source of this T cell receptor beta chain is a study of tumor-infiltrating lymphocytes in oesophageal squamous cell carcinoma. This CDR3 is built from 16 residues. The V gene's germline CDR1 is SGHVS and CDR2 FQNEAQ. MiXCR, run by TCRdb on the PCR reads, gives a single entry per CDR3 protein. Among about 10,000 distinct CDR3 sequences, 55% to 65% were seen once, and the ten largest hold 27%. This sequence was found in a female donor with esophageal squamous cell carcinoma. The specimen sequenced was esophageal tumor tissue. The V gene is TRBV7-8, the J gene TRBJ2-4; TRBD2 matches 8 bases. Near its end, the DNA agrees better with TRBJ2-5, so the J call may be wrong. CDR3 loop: CASAQIPLSGRETQYF. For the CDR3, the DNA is TGTGCCAGCGCTCAAATCCCTCTCAGCGGGAGAGAGACCCAGTACTTC.